The subject of this entry is one TCR beta chain. Its matching antigen is unknown. Germline-derived CDR1 and CDR2 are LNHDA and SQIVND (reference sequence). CDR3 length equals 16 residues. The J segment lost 1 base and the V segment lost 6 bases, leaving 11 bases of the junction unmatched. The sample comes from a study of T cell responses to AZD1222 COVID-19 vaccine. Study results and caveats: Along spike, vaccine-associated CD4 TCRs were found throughout, with dominance at 160-218 and 743-854. Repertoire sampling was restricted to post-peak T cell response timepoints. Baseline seropositivity characterized only a handful of AZD1222 recipients. Spike-specific TCR breadth and depth rose after two AZD1222 doses.

Sequenced by immunoSEQ multiplex PCR; TCRdb stores in-frame clones only, minus some. The repertoire includes some 100,000 clones, roughly 91% of them detected once, and 20% to 25% sits in the top ten. This TCR derives from an adult in good health. This sample comprised peripheral blood, obtained on day 0 of AZD1222 vaccination. The J gene is TRBJ1-1, the V gene TRBV19; TRBD1 aligns across 7 bases. For the CDR3, the DNA is TGTGCCAGTAGCCGCTCCCTCAGGGGGGGGAACACTGAAGCTTTCTTT. Its protein is CASSRSLRGGNTEAFF.